This TCR beta chain was retrieved from a study of CD8 T cells in ankylosing spondylitis. With 6 bases removed from V and 2 bases from J, the gap between germline ends came to 14 bases. The CDR3 contains 15 residues. Points from the study as a whole: CD8+ by phenotype, disease-linked clones were relatively rare in peripheral blood. Reactive arthritis synovial fluid and blood previously showed some of these motif variants.

Researchers built TCR beta libraries using quantitative 5'-RACE with molecular barcodes. TCRdb re-called the 5' RACE reads through MiXCR, storing one row per CDR3 protein. The sample includes around 150,000 distinct CDR3 sequences, 6% to 8.5% seen only once; the top ten take around 12%. This clonotype has at least ten counts. The antigen is not known. The sample was blood, either unsorted or a sorted T cell fraction (not recorded which). The gene calls are TRBV12-3 or TRBV12-4 and TRBJ1-5; weak D call: TRBD1 (6 bases). This clonotype was sampled from a female donor with ankylosing spondylitis or in good health (not recorded which). CDR3 residues: CASSVQGGGNQPQHF. CDR3 DNA: TGTGCCAGCAGCGTACAAGGGGGGGGCAATCAGCCCCAGCATTTT.